The 20 T cell receptor beta chains in this list originate from one sample, sequenced in a study of OX40 agonist ivuxolimab in advanced cancers. Only in-frame clones appear in the TCRdb table, and some are missing; sequencing was by immunoSEQ multiplex PCR. The sample holds approximately 98,000 clones; about 91% are singletons and the top ten take under 0.85%. Sequences were derived from CD4+ or CD8+ T cells sorted from blood, sampled in a trial of the OX40 agonist ivuxolimab. Every receptor here comes from an adult with an advanced solid tumor such as melanoma, head and neck, liver or kidney cancer.

This chain joins TRBV6-5 and TRBJ2-5, with 11 bases aligning to TRBD1. The CDR3 runs 14 residues. The germline gives CDR1 MNHEY, CDR2 SVGAGI. V trimming: 5 bases; J trimming: 5 bases; junction bases outside the gene matches: 4. As DNA, the CDR3 is TGTGCCAGCAGTAGGACAGGGGGCGGGGAGACCCAGTACTTC. Amino acid sequence: CASSRTGGGETQYF.

This rearrangement joins TRBV6-5 to TRBJ2-3; 7 bases map to TRBD2. Germline trimming cut 6 bases from V and 3 bases from J; bases unmatched to any gene: 9. CDR1 and CDR2 (germline): MNHEY, SVGAGI. The CDR3 has 15 amino acids. The CDR3 DNA follows: TGTGCCAGCAGAGCCAGTGGCGGGAGAACAGATACGCAGTATTTT. This sequence encodes CASRASGGRTDTQYF.

This clone was found a few times. The chain carries TRBV5-4 and TRBJ1-2, with D perhaps matching TRBD1 (6 bases). The germline V gene encodes CDR1 SGHNT and CDR2 YYREEE (reference sequence). The germline V and J ends were trimmed by 2 bases and 12 bases, with 17 bases remaining between them. The CDR3 runs to 13 residues. CDR3: CASSFAQGVKDTF. Here the CDR3 DNA reads TGTGCCAGCAGCTTTGCACAGGGCGTTAAGGACACCTTC.

This rearrangement joins TRBV19 to TRBJ1-5; 7 nucleotides match TRBD1. Germline-derived CDR1 and CDR2 are LNHDA and SQIVND (reference sequence). This CDR3 spans 15 amino acids. J gave up 2 bases and V 4 bases, and 5 bases lay outside the gene matches. Written as DNA, the CDR3 is TGTGCCAGTAGTACGGGGACAGCGGGCAATCAGCCCCAGCATTTT. Its translation is CASSTGTAGNQPQHF.

J is TRBJ2-4 and V is TRBV19, with D maybe TRBD1 (6 bases). In germline, CDR1 is LNHDA, CDR2 SQIVND (reference sequence). CDR3 size: 16 residues. V lost 3 bases to trimming and J lost 5 bases, with 17 bases between them. CDR3 residues: CASSIGYREWENIQYF. DNA of the CDR3: TGTGCCAGTAGTATCGGTTACAGGGAGTGGGAAAACATTCAGTACTTC.

This sequence joins TRBV27 and TRBJ2-3; D is uncertain. The V end lost 2 bases, the J end lost 0 bases, and 18 bases lay between the germline ends. From germline, CDR1 is MNHEY and CDR2 SMNVEV (reference sequence). The CDR3 spans 18 residues. The CDR3 sequence is CASSLKAPQVSSTDTQYF. The CDR3 DNA reads as TGTGCCAGCAGTTTAAAAGCCCCCCAAGTCTCTAGCACAGATACGCAGTATTTT.

This sequence joins TRBV19 and TRBJ2-7, with D unclear. CDR1 is LNHDA and CDR2 is SQIVND in the germline V gene (reference sequence). V shed 5 bases and J shed 4 bases, with 15 bases lying between them. The CDR3 runs to 14 residues. The CDR3 loop is CASSVSSLGYEQYF. The CDR3 DNA is TGTGCCAGTAGTGTAAGCTCTTTAGGGTACGAGCAGTACTTC.

The V and J genes are TRBV9 and TRBJ2-2; the D is unclear. Trimming removed 4 bases from V and 4 bases from J, with 11 bases in between. CDR3 length: 14 residues. Per the germline V gene, CDR1 is SGDLS and CDR2 is YYNGEE. The CDR3 region has the DNA TGTGCCAGCAGCCCGGAATTGGTCACCGGGGAGCTGTTTTTT. Encoded protein: CASSPELVTGELFF.

V gene TRBV9 combines with J gene TRBJ1-5; D remains unclear. Germline V gene data show CDR1 as SGDLS and CDR2 as YYNGEE. The V gene lost 0 bases and the J gene lost 11 bases, with 15 bases spanning the gap. The CDR3 spans 14 residues. The CDR3 coding sequence is TGTGCCAGCAGCGTAGATGAGAGATCTCGAGCCCAGCATTTT. Encoded protein: CASSVDERSRAQHF.

The chain combines TRBV30 with TRBJ2-5; 7 positions agree with TRBD1. This CDR3 is built from 13 residues. The germline gives CDR1 GTSNPN, CDR2 SVGIG (reference sequence). V trimming: 5 bases; J trimming: 5 bases; junction bases outside the gene matches: 8. The CDR3 nucleotides read TGTGCCTGGGGACGACAGGGTCTGGAGACCCAGTACTTC. Residues: CAWGRQGLETQYF.

The chain uses TRBV10-1 and TRBJ1-2; D gene unclear. CDR3 length: 13 residues. Per germline, CDR1 WNHNN and CDR2 SYGVQD (reference sequence). V was clipped by 9 bases and J by 4 bases, with 15 bases between them. This CDR3 reads CARFWEGRYGYTF. CDR3 nucleotides: TGCGCCAGGTTTTGGGAGGGTCGCTATGGCTACACCTTC.

The V gene is TRBV6-5, the J gene TRBJ1-2, with 7 bases identical to TRBD1. This CDR3 region has 14 residues. In germline, CDR1 is MNHEY, CDR2 SVGAGI. V shed 5 bases and J 5 bases; nucleotides not matched to a gene: 8. The chain's CDR3 is CASSRTGTAYGYTF. The CDR3 DNA is TGTGCCAGCAGTAGGACCGGGACAGCATATGGCTACACCTTC.

The chain employs TRBV30 and TRBJ1-4; D unclear. V was clipped by 1 base and J by 8 bases, with 20 bases between them. The CDR3 has 16 amino acids. Germline loops: CDR1 GTSNPN, CDR2 SVGIG (reference sequence). CDR3 protein: CAWSAGFLTAGEKLFF. The CDR3 DNA is TGTGCCTGGAGTGCGGGTTTCTTAACGGCGGGCGAAAAACTGTTTTTT. The variable domain in full, completed from reference TRBV30 and TRBJ1-4, reads SQTIHQWPATLVQPVGSPLSLECTVEGTSNPNLYWYRQAAGRGLQLLFYSVGIGQISSEVPQNLSASRPQDRQFILSSKKLLLSDSGFYLCAWSAGFLTAGEKLFFGSGTQLSVL.

The chain uses TRBV9 and TRBJ1-2; 7 bases are shared with TRBD1. V dropped 3 bases and J dropped 8; count of bases not matched to a gene: 13. The CDR3 spans 15 residues. Germline assignment: CDR1 SGDLS and CDR2 YYNGEE. The CDR3 loop is CASSARDSGKGGYTF. DNA for the CDR3: TGTGCCAGCAGCGCTCGGGACAGTGGAAAAGGGGGCTACACCTTC.

V is TRBV10-3 and J is TRBJ2-7, with D tentatively TRBD2 (5 bases). Trimming stripped 3 bases from V and 7 bases from J, with 7 bases between. The CDR3 extends over 11 amino acids. Germline CDR1 ENHRY, CDR2 SYGVKD. The CDR3 reads CAISELVEQYF. The CDR3 DNA reads as TGTGCCATCAGTGAACTAGTAGAGCAGTACTTC.

This clone has a single count. The sample contains more than one DNA sequence encoding this CDR3. The rearrangement joins TRBV7-6 to TRBJ2-5; no firm D call. V was cut by 5 bases and J by 1 base, with 2 bases left in between. In germline, CDR1 is SGHVS, CDR2 FNYEAQ. The CDR3 sequence is 11 residues long. This CDR3 is CASSPQETQYF. CDR3 coding DNA: TGTGCCAGCAGCCCCCAAGAGACCCAGTACTTC.

Only one count was recorded for this clone. V usage is TRBV7-6 and J usage is TRBJ2-3; the match to TRBD2 covers 10 bases. With V trimmed by 5 bases and J by 1 base, 9 bases remained unmatched. Germline loops: CDR1 SGHVS, CDR2 FNYEAQ. CDR3 length: 17 residues. The CDR3 DNA follows: TGTGCCAGCAGCCCCACCCCCGGGACTAGCGGCACAGATACGCAGTATTTT. This gives the protein CASSPTPGTSGTDTQYF. Full variable domain (rest looked up from reference TRBV7-6 and TRBJ2-3): GAGVSQSPRYKVTKRGQDVALRCDPISGHVSLYWYRQALGQGPEFLTYFNYEAQQDKSGLPNDRFSAERPEGSISTLTIQRTEQRDSAMYRCASSPTPGTSGTDTQYFGPGTRLTVL.

The J gene is TRBJ1-2, the V gene TRBV4-1, with 7 bases lining up with TRBD1. J lost 4 bases, V lost 1 base, and 6 bases had no gene match. Looked up from germline, CDR1 is MGHRA and CDR2 is YSYEKL. CDR3 length equals 15 residues. The DNA of the CDR3 is TGCGCCAGCAGCCAAGCAGACAGGGTGGGCTATGGCTACACCTTC. Encoded protein: CASSQADRVGYGYTF.

The chain recombines TRBV10-3 with TRBJ1-1; D may be TRBD1 (5 bases). Germline assignment: CDR1 ENHRY and CDR2 SYGVKD. Trimming removed 5 bases at V and 4 bases at J, with 14 bases between. The CDR3 extends over 14 amino acids. CDR3 sequence: CAISIRREATEAFF. CDR3 DNA: TGTGCCATCAGTATCCGCAGGGAGGCCACTGAAGCTTTCTTT.

The J gene is TRBJ2-2, the V gene TRBV6-1; possibly TRBD1 for D (5 bases). Per the germline V gene, CDR1 is MNHNS and CDR2 is SASEGT. CDR3 length: 15 residues. The V end lost 4 bases, the J end lost 2 bases, and 11 bases lay between the germline ends. The CDR3 spells CASSVQGANTGELFF. CDR3 DNA: TGTGCCAGCAGTGTACAAGGGGCCAACACCGGGGAGCTGTTTTTT.